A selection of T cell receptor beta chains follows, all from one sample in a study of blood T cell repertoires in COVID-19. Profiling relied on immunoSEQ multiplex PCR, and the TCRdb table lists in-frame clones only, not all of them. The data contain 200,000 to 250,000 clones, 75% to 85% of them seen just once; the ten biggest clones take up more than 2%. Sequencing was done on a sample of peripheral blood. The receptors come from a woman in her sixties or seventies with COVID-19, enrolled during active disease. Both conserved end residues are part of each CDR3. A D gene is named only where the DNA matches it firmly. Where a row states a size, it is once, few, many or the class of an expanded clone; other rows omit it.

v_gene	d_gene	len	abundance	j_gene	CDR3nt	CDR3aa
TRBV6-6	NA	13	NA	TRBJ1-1	TGTGCCAGCAGACCAGGGGACGTCACTGAAGCTTTCTTT	CASRPGDVTEAFF
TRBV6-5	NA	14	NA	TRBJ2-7	TGTGCCAGCAGCCCGGGACTGCAATCCTACGAGCAGTACTTC	CASSPGLQSYEQYF
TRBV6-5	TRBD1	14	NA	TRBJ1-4	TGTGCCAGCAGCCGACAGGGGGGGAATGAAAAACTGTTTTTT	CASSRQGGNEKLFF
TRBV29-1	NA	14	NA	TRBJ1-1	TGCAGCGTTGAGTTGGGGGGGGTTGGTACTGAAGCTTTCTTT	CSVELGGVGTEAFF
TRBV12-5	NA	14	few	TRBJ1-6	TGTGCTAGTGGTTTGTACGGGGGTAAATCACCCCTCCACTTT	CASGLYGGKSPLHF
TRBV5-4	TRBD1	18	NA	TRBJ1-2	TGTGCCAGCAGCTTGTTTACGGGACAGGGGGTATCTAACTATGGCTACACCTTC	CASSLFTGQGVSNYGYTF
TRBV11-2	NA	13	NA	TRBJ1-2	TGTGCCAGCAGCTTAGCCCAGGCCATGGGCTACACCTTC	CASSLAQAMGYTF
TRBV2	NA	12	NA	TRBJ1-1	TGTGCCAGCAGTCCAGATTCCCGGGGAGCTTTCTTT	CASSPDSRGAFF
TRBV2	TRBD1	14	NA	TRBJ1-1	TGTGCCAGCAGTCGGGGACAGGGAAACACTGAAGCTTTCTTT	CASSRGQGNTEAFF
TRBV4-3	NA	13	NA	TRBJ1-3	TGCGCCAGCAGCCAACGCAGTGGAAACACCATATATTTT	CASSQRSGNTIYF
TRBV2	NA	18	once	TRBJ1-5	TGTGCCAGCAGCCCCGGACAGCACAATTTTTATAGCAATCAGCCCCAGCATTTT	CASSPGQHNFYSNQPQHF
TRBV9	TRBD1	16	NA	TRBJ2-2	TGTGCCAGCAGCGCACGGCCGGGACAGGGTATCGGGGAGCTGTTTTTT	CASSARPGQGIGELFF
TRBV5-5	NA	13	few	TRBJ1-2	TGTGCCAGCAGCTTATCAGGGAACTATGGCTACACCTTC	CASSLSGNYGYTF
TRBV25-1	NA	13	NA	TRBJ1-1	TGTGCCAGCAGTGAATGGGGGGGGGCTGAAGCTTTCTTT	CASSEWGGAEAFF
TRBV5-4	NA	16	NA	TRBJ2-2	TGTGCCAGCAGCTCACGGCCGAGGGCGAACACCGGGGAGCTGTTTTTT	CASSSRPRANTGELFF
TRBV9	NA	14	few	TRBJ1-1	TGTGCCAGCAGCGTAGGGGAGGGGTGGACTGAAGCTTTCTTT	CASSVGEGWTEAFF
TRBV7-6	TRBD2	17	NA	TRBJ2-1	TGTGCCAGCAGCTTACCCCCAGCGGGAGGGCTTTTCAATGAGCAGTTCTTC	CASSLPPAGGLFNEQFF
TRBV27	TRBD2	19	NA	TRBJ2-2	TGTGCCAGCAGTGTCAGCCAAGGACTAGCGGGAGGGGGTTCGGGGGAGCTGTTTTTT	CASSVSQGLAGGGSGELFF
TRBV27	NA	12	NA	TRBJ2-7	TGTGCCCGGGTCTTACAAGGATGGGAGCAGTACTTC	CARVLQGWEQYF
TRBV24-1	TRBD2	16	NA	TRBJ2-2	TGTGCCACCAGTACTAGCGCCGCCCCGGGCACCGGGGAGCTGTTTTTT	CATSTSAAPGTGELFF
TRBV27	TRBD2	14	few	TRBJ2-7	TGTGCCAGCAGTAAGGGACTACCTCCCTACGAGCAGTACTTC	CASSKGLPPYEQYF
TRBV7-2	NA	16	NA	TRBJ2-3	TGTGCCAGCAGCTTATGGGGGGGCCTAGGCACAGATACGCAGTATTTT	CASSLWGGLGTDTQYF
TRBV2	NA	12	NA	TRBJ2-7	TGTGCCAGCAGTGGTGGCGGGGTCGAGCAGTACTTC	CASSGGGVEQYF
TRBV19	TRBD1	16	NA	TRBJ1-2	TGTGCCAGTACATCAACTCCGGGACAGGGATACGGTGGCTACACCTTC	CASTSTPGQGYGGYTF
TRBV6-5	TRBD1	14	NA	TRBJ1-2	TGTGCCAGCAGCTTGATCAGGGGGGCAAGCGGCTACACCTTC	CASSLIRGASGYTF
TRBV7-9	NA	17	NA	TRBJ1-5	TGTGCCAGCAGCTTAGCTCCTTTCTCAGGTCGCAATCAGCCCCAGCATTTT	CASSLAPFSGRNQPQHF
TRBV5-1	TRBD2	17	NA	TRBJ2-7	TGCGCCAGCAGCTTGGGGGGACTAGCGGGGGCCGACTACGAGCAGTACTTC	CASSLGGLAGADYEQYF
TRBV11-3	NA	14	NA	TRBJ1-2	TGTGCCAGCAGCTTTTCACCGAGCAACTATGGCTACACCTTC	CASSFSPSNYGYTF
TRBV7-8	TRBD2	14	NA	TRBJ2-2	TGTGCCTGGGGCGGGAGCTATACCACCGGGGAGCTGTTTTTT	CAWGGSYTTGELFF
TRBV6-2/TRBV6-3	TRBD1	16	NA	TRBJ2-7	TGTGCCAGCAGCCCTTGGACAGGGAGCCCAACCTACGAGCAGTACTTC	CASSPWTGSPTYEQYF
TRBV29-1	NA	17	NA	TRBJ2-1	TGCAGCGTTGAAGAAGCAGCGCTGACGAGCGCTACCAATGAGCAGTTCTTC	CSVEEAALTSATNEQFF
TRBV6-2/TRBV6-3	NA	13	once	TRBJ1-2	TGTGCCAGCAGTTACGAGGAGATCGGTGGCTACACCTTC	CASSYEEIGGYTF
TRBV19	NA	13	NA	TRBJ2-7	TGTGCCAGTAGTATTCAGAATTTCTACGAGCAGTACTTC	CASSIQNFYEQYF
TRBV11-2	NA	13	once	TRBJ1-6	TGTGCCAGCAGCTTCGGTGGTTTGGCACCCCTCCACTTT	CASSFGGLAPLHF
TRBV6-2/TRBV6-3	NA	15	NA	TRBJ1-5	TGTGCCAGCCGCCGGGCACAAAGACAAAATCAGCCCCAGCATTTT	CASRRAQRQNQPQHF
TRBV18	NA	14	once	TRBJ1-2	TGTGCCAGCTCAGCGATAGAGGTCGGGTATGGCTACACCTTC	CASSAIEVGYGYTF
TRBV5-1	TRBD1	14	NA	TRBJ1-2	TGCGCCAGCAGCTCCGAGAGGGACAGCAGGAGCTACACCTTC	CASSSERDSRSYTF
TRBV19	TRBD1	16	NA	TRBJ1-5	TGTGCCAGTAGTATCGTACAGGGGAAAAGCAATCAGCCCCAGCATTTT	CASSIVQGKSNQPQHF
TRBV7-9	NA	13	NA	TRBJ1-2	TGTGCCAGCAGCGACGGGTCGGGGAATGGCTACACCTTC	CASSDGSGNGYTF
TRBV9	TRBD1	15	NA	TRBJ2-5	TGTGCCAGCAGCCCCCGACAGGGGTTGGGAGAGACCCAGTACTTC	CASSPRQGLGETQYF
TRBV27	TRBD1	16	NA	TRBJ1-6	TGTGCCAGCAGGCTCCAAATGGGACAGGGAGACTCACCCCTCCACTTT	CASRLQMGQGDSPLHF
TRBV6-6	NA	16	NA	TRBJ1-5	TGTGCCAGCAGTACCTCGCGGGCCTCCCCATATCAGCCCCAGCATTTT	CASSTSRASPYQPQHF
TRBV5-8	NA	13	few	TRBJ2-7	TGTGCCAGCAGCTTGGATTCGGGCTACGAGCAGTACTTC	CASSLDSGYEQYF
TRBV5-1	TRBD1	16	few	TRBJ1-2	TGCGCCAGCAGCAACGCGCGGACAGGGATGAACTATGGCTACACCTTC	CASSNARTGMNYGYTF
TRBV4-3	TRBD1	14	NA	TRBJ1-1	TGCGCCAGCAGCTCCCGACAGGGGAGCACTGAAGCTTTCTTT	CASSSRQGSTEAFF
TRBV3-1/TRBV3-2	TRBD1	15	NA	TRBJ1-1	TGTGCCAGCAGCCCCGGGACAGGGGGGGGTACTGAAGCTTTCTTT	CASSPGTGGGTEAFF
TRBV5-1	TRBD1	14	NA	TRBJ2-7	TGCGCCAGCAGCCCGGGACAGGGGGTTTACGAGCAGTACTTC	CASSPGQGVYEQYF
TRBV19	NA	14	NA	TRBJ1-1	TGTGCCAGTAGTGGTCAGGGACTTAACACTGAAGCTTTCTTT	CASSGQGLNTEAFF
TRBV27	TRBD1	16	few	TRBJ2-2	TGTGCCAGCAGGGGCAGGGACAGGGCGAACACCGGGGAGCTGTTTTTT	CASRGRDRANTGELFF
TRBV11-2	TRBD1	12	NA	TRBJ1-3	TGTGCCAGCAGCGCATGGGACAGGGGAATATATTTT	CASSAWDRGIYF
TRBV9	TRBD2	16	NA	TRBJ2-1	TGTGCCAGCAGCGTAGCCCCTAGCGGGGGGGAAAATGAGCAGTTCTTC	CASSVAPSGGENEQFF
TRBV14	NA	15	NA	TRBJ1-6	TGTGCCAGCAGCCAAGAGCAGGGTTGGGATTCACCCCTCCACTTT	CASSQEQGWDSPLHF
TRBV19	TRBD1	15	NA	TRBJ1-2	TGTGCCAGTAGTGTAACAGGGGGCTCTAACTATGGCTACACCTTC	CASSVTGGSNYGYTF
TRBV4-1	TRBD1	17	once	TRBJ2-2	TGCGCCAGCAGCCAAGCGCCCGGGACAGGGGACACCGGGGAGCTGTTTTTT	CASSQAPGTGDTGELFF